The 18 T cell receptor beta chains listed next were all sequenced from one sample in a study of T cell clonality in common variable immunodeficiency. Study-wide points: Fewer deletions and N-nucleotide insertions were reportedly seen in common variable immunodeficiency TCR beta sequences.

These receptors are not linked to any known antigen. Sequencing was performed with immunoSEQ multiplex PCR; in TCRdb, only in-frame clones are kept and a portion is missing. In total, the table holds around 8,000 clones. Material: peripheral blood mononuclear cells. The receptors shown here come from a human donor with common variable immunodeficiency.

The CDR3 is CASSPQGLVHEQYF. Partial CDR3 DNA: TGTGCCAGCTCACCACAAGGACTAGTCCACGAG. The chain carries TRBV18 and TRBJ2-7, with 7 bases aligning to TRBD2. The read stops 3 residues short of the end of the CDR3; the missing end is completed from the germline J gene. The CDR3 spans 14 residues. The germline gives CDR1 KGHSH, CDR2 LQKENI. After removal of 1 base from V and 5 bases from J, the junction contained 5 bases not matched to a gene.

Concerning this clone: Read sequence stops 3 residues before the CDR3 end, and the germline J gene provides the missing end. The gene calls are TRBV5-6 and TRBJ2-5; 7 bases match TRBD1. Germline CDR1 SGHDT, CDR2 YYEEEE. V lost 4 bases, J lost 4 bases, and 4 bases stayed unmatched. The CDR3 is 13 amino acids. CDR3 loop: CASSQTGVETQYF. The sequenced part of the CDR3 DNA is TGTGCCAGCAGCCAAACAGGGGTAGAGACC. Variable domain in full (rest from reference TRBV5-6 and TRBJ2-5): DAGVTQSPTHLIKTRGQQVTLRCSPKSGHDTVSWYQQALGQGPQFIFQYYEEEERQRGNFPDRFSGHQFPNYSSELNVNALLLGDSALYLCASSQTGVETQYFGPGTRLLVL.

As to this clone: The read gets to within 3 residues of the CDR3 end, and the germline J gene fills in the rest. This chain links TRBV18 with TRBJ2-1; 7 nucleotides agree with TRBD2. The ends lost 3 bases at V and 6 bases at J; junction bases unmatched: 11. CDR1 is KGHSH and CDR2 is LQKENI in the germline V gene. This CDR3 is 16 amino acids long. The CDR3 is CASSPVWGEGLNEQFF. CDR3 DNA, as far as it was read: TGTGCCAGCTCACCGGTCTGGGGGGAGGGCCTCAATGAG. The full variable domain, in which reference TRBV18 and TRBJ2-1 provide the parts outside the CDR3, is NAGVMQNPRHLVRRRGQEARLRCSPMKGHSHVYWYRQLPEEGLKFMVYLQKENIIDESGMPKERFSAEFPKEGPSILRIQQVVRGDSAAYFCASSPVWGEGLNEQFFGPGTRLTVL.

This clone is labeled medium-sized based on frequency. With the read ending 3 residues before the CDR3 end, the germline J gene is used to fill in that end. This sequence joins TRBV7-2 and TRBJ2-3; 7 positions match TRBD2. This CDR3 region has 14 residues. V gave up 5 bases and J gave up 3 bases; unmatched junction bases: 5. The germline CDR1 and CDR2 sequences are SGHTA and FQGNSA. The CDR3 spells CASSPGLGTDTQYF. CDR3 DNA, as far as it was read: TGTGCCAGCAGCCCCGGACTAGGAACAGATACG.

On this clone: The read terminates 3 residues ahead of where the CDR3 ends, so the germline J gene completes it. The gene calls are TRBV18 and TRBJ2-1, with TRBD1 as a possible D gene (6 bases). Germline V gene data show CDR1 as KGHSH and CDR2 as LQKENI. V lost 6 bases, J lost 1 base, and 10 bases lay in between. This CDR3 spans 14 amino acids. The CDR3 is CASSPGTSYNEQFF. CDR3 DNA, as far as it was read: TGTGCCAGCTCGCCCGGGACATCCTACAATGAG.

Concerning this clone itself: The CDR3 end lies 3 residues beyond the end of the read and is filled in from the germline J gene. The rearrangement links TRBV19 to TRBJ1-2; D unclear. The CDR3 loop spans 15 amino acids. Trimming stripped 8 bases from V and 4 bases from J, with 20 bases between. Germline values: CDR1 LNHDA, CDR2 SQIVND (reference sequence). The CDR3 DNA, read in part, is TGTGCCAGTGCGATCGGGGTAGGCTTCATCTATGGC. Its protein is CASAIGVGFIYG. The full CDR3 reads CASAIGVGFIYGYTF.

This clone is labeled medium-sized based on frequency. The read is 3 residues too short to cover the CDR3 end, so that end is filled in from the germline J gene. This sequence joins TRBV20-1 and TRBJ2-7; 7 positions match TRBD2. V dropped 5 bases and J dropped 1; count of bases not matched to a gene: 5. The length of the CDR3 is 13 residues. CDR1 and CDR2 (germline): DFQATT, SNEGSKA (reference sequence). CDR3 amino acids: CSAQPGLSYEQYF. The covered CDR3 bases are TGCAGTGCTCAACCGGGACTATCCTACGAG.

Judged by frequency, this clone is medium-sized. CDR3 DNA (partial): TGCAGTGCTAGTCAGTTTTCCGGGGGGAACATT. Translation: CSASQFSGGNI. The full CDR3 protein reads CSASQFSGGNIQYF. The chain links TRBV20-1 to TRBJ2-4, with 7 bases identical to TRBD2. The DNA ends 3 residues before the CDR3 does, and the rest of the CDR3 is filled in from the germline J gene. Looked up from germline, CDR1 is DFQATT and CDR2 is SNEGSKA (reference sequence). Germline trimming cut 3 bases from V and 7 bases from J; bases unmatched to any gene: 9. The CDR3 runs to 14 residues.

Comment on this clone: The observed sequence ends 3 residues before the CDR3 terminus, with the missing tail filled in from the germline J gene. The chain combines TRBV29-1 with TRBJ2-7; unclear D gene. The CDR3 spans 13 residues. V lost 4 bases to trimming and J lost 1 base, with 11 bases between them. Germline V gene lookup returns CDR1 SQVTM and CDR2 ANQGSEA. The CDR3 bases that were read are TGCAGCGTTGGCGGTGGCAGATCCTACGAG. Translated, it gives CSVGGGRSYE. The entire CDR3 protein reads CSVGGGRSYEQYF.

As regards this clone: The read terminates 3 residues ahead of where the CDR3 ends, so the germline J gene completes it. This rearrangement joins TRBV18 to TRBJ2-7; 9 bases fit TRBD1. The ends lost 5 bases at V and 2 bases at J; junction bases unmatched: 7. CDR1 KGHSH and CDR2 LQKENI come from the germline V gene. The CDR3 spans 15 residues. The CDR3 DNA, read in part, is TGTGCCAGCTCATCTATGGGGACAGGGCCCTACGAG. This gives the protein CASSSMGTGPYE. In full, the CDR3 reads CASSSMGTGPYEQYF.

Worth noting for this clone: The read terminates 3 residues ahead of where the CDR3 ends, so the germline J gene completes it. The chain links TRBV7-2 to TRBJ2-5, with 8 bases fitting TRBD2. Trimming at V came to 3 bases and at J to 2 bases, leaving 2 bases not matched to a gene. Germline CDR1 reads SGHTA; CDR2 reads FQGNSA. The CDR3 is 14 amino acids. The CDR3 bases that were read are TGTGCCAGCAGCTTCGGGGGGGGGCAAGAGACC. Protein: CASSFGGGQET. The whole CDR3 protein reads CASSFGGGQETQYF.

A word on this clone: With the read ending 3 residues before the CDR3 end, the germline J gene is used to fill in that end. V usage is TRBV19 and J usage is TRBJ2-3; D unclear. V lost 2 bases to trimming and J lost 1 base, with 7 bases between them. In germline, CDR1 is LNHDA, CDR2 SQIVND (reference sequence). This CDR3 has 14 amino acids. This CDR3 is CASSIIQGTDTQYF. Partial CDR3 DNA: TGTGCCAGTAGTATAATCCAGGGCACAGATACG.

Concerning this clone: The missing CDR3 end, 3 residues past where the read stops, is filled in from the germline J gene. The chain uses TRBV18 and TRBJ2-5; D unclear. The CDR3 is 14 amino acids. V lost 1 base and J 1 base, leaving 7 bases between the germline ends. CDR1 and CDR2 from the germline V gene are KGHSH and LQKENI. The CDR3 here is CASSPRDIQETQYF. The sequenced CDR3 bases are TGTGCCAGCTCACCACGAGACATCCAAGAGACC.

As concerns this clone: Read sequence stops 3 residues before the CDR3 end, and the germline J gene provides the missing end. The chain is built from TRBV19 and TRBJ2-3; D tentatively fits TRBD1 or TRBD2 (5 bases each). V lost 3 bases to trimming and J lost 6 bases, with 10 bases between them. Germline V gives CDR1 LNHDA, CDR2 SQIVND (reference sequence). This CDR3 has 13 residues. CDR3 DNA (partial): TGTGCCAGTAGTATCCGAGAGGGGGATACG. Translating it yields CASSIREGDT. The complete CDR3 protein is CASSIREGDTQYF.

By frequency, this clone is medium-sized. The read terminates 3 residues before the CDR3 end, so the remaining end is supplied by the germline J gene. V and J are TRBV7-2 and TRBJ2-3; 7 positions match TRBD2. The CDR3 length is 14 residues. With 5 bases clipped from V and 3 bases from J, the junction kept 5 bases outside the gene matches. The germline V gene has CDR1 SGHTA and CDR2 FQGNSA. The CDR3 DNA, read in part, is TGTGCCAGCAGCCCGAGGCGGGGGACAGATACG. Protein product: CASSPRRGTDT. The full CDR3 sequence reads CASSPRRGTDTQYF.

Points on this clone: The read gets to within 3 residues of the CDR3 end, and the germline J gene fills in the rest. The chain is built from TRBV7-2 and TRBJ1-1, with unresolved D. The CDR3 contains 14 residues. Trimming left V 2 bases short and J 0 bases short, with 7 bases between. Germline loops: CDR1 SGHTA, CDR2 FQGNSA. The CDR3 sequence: CASSLRAMNTEAFF. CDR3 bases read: TGTGCCAGCAGCTTAAGGGCAATGAACACTGAA.

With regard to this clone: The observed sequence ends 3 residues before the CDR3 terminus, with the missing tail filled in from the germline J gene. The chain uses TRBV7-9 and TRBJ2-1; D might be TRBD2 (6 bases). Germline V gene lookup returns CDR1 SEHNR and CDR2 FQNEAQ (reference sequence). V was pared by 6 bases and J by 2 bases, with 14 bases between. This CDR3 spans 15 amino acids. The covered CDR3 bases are TGTGCCAGCAGGTCCCTGGCGGGGACCTACAATGAG. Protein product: CASRSLAGTYNE. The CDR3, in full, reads CASRSLAGTYNEQFF.

The chain's CDR3 is CASSEWADYGYTF. The DNA read from the CDR3 is TGTGCCAGCAGTGAGTGGGCAGACTATGGC. The chain carries TRBV2 and TRBJ1-2; D is unresolved. With the read ending 3 residues before the CDR3 end, the germline J gene is used to fill in that end. CDR1 is SNHLY, CDR2 FYNNEI, per germline. CDR3 length: 13 residues. V was clipped by 3 bases and J by 3 bases, with 8 bases between them.